The 11 T cell receptor beta chains presented below share a single source sample, sequenced in a study of blood T cells in healthy people across ages. Next came a second PCR, run for about 7 to 11 cycles, which used a sample-barcoded 5' primer along with a J-beta primer mix. TCRdb ran MiXCR on the 5' RACE reads and lists one entry per CDR3 protein. The table records over 600,000 distinct CDR3 sequences, 46% of them present only once. The material sequenced was blood. These receptors all stem from a man at least 80 years old in good health.

Only a few counts were recorded for this clonotype. The rearrangement uses TRBV29-1 and TRBJ2-7, with D uncertain. Germline values: CDR1 SQVTM, CDR2 ANQGSEA. The CDR3 sequence is 15 residues long. V lost 2 bases to trimming and J lost 2 bases, with 16 bases between them. CDR3 loop: CSVERPSLITYEQYF. The CDR3 coding sequence is TGCAGCGTTGAAAGGCCCAGCCTTATTACCTACGAGCAGTACTTC.

This clonotype was counted a few times. This rearrangement joins TRBV10-3 to TRBJ1-1; 10 positions match TRBD1. The CDR3 consists of 15 residues. CDR1 and CDR2 (germline): ENHRY, SYGVKD. V dropped 6 bases and J dropped 7; count of bases not matched to a gene: 11. This CDR3 reads CAIRRDRGGGGEAFF. The CDR3 nucleotides are TGTGCCATCAGGAGGGACAGGGGCGGCGGAGGTGAAGCTTTCTTT.

The chain uses TRBV6-6 and TRBJ1-5; D remains unclear. V lost 6 bases and J lost 1, with 13 bases in between. Germline assignment: CDR1 MNHNY and CDR2 SVGAGI (reference sequence). The CDR3 extends over 15 amino acids. This CDR3 is CASSHPVGSNQPQHF. The DNA of the CDR3 is TGTGCCAGCAGCCACCCGGTAGGGAGCAATCAGCCCCAGCATTTT.

V is TRBV9 and J is TRBJ2-3; tentatively, D is TRBD2 (5 bases). The CDR3 spans 15 residues. Germline V gives CDR1 SGDLS, CDR2 YYNGEE. V lost 4 bases and J lost 6, with 18 bases in between. CDR3 loop: CASSTGVAELDTQYF. Written as DNA, the CDR3 is TGTGCCAGCAGCACCGGGGTAGCTGAGTTGGATACGCAGTATTTT.

This clonotype was found once. V usage is TRBV7-8 and J usage is TRBJ1-6, with D perhaps matching TRBD1 (6 bases). V was clipped by 6 bases and J by 10 bases, with 16 bases between them. The CDR3 loop spans 14 amino acids. From germline, CDR1 is SGHVS and CDR2 FQNEAQ. Here the CDR3 reads CASSATTGSSPLHF. The DNA of the CDR3 is TGTGCCAGCAGTGCGACGACAGGCTCATCACCCCTCCACTTT.

The chain has TRBV20-1 and TRBJ2-1; 10 bases match TRBD2. Germline V CDR1 and CDR2: DFQATT, SNEGSKA (reference sequence). The CDR3 runs 14 residues. J was trimmed by 10 bases and V by 1 base; bases with no gene match: 7. Written as DNA, the CDR3 is TGCAGTGCTAGAGGGCCTAGCGGGAGTAGGGAGCAGTTCTTC. Protein: CSARGPSGSREQFF.

The chain joins TRBV20-1 to TRBJ1-6, with 8 positions matching TRBD1. Germline V gene sequence: CDR1 DFQATT, CDR2 SNEGSKA (reference sequence). The CDR3 length is 15 residues. V gave up 1 base and J gave up 8 bases; unmatched junction bases: 7. The CDR3 sequence: CSARGGQEAYSPLHF. The CDR3 DNA follows: TGCAGTGCTAGAGGGGGACAGGAGGCATATTCACCCCTCCACTTT.

The chain couples TRBV28 to TRBJ1-2; unclear D gene. The germline CDR1 and CDR2 sequences are MDHEN and SYDVKM. V gave up 5 bases and J gave up 10 bases, with 17 bases separating them. The CDR3 spans 13 residues. CDR3 DNA sequence: TGTGCCAGCAGTGTATTGGAGGGAGCAGTCTACACCTTC. Translated, it gives CASSVLEGAVYTF.

The J gene is TRBJ2-4, the V gene TRBV3-1; 10 bases match TRBD2. The CDR3 has 16 amino acids. With V trimmed by 4 bases and J by 13 bases, 16 bases remained unmatched. Germline V gives CDR1 LGHDT, CDR2 YNNKEL (reference sequence). The CDR3 nucleotides read TGTGCCAGCAGCCGGGCTAGCGGGAGTTATTCGGAGGCCCAGTACTTC. It specifies CASSRASGSYSEAQYF. The variable domain in full, completed from reference TRBV3-1 and TRBJ2-4, reads DTAVSQTPKYLVTQMGNDKSIKCEQNLGHDTMYWYKQDSKKFLKIMFSYNNKELIINETVPNRFSPKSPDKAHLNLHINSLELGDSAVYFCASSRASGSYSEAQYFGAGTRLSVL.

This chain connects TRBV6-1 to TRBJ2-1, with a tentative D call TRBD2 (5 bases). Germline CDR1 and CDR2: MNHNS and SASEGT. V lost 3 bases to trimming and J lost 15 bases, with 15 bases between them. This CDR3 spans 12 amino acids. CDR3 loop: CASSDGGGWRFF. CDR3 nucleotide sequence: TGTGCCAGCAGTGATGGCGGAGGATGGAGGTTCTTC.

This clonotype was observed a few times. This chain connects TRBV24-1 to TRBJ2-5; 9 positions agree with TRBD1. The germline V gene encodes CDR1 KGHDR and CDR2 SFDVKD. The J segment lost 11 bases and the V segment lost 3 bases, leaving 15 bases of the junction unmatched. The CDR3 has 16 amino acids. The CDR3 sequence is CATSDPGTGQKAEQYF. In nucleotides, the CDR3 is TGTGCCACCAGTGATCCCGGGACAGGGCAAAAGGCTGAGCAGTACTTC.